Listed below are T cell receptor beta chains from one sample, sequenced in a study of blood T cell repertoires in COVID-19. Only in-frame clones appear in the TCRdb table, and some are missing; sequencing was by immunoSEQ multiplex PCR. The sample contains 300,000 to 450,000 clones, roughly 90% of which appear only once. Material: PBMCs or T cells enriched from blood (not recorded which). These receptors were collected from a woman aged 30 to 39 who had been exposed to COVID-19. CDR3s include the opening cysteine and the closing phenylalanine or tryptophan.

v_gene	j_gene	CDR3aa
TRBV13	TRBJ1-6	CASSLRGQLNSPLHF
TRBV6-5	TRBJ2-3	CASRDNTDTQYF
TRBV11-2	TRBJ2-7	CASSAFSGSSTYEQYF
TRBV7-9	TRBJ2-7	CASSLSAGGSPYEQYF
TRBV7-8	TRBJ2-7	CASSRNPGGENYEQYF
TRBV29-1	TRBJ1-4	CSVERDSEKLFF
TRBV7-3	TRBJ1-5	CASAQGTAQPQHF
TRBV9	TRBJ2-7	CASSVLAEAYEQYF
TRBV7-3	TRBJ1-2	CASSREWGGGYTF
TRBV19	TRBJ1-2	CASSAGQATFNYGYTF
TRBV29-1	TRBJ2-7	CSVEAQDHPYEQYF
TRBV6-5	TRBJ1-2	CARRIREAYGYTF
TRBV6-5	TRBJ1-1	CASSPDFYTEAFF
TRBV5-1	TRBJ2-1	CASSFPAEASSYNEQFF
TRBV2	TRBJ1-5	CASSSPGQGPNQPQHF
TRBV7-2	TRBJ2-7	CASSLDSTGETYEQYF
TRBV10-3	TRBJ1-1	CAISADTGAGTEAFF
TRBV11-2	TRBJ1-1	CASSLGQGTEAFF
TRBV24-1	TRBJ2-3	CATSDLSAGEGTDTQYF
TRBV6-2/TRBV6-3	TRBJ2-7	CASSRVTGTGLKWHSEQYF
TRBV18	TRBJ2-7	CASNSGQRFYEQYF
TRBV21-1	TRBJ1-4	CASSKRDREPGGVTNEKLFF
TRBV7-2	TRBJ2-1	CASSLRRGPIYNEQFF
TRBV5-1	TRBJ2-7	CASSNTPDRGAYEQYF
TRBV4-1	TRBJ1-2	CASSPKTDRGRPTNYGYTF
TRBV5-1	TRBJ1-1	CASSLSGGITEAFF
TRBV3-1/TRBV3-2	TRBJ2-7	CASSPSVQPSYEQYF
TRBV9	TRBJ2-7	CASSPEYF
TRBV5-4	TRBJ1-3	CASSLNLDRGNTIYF
TRBV5-6	TRBJ1-1	CASSLGQGETEAFF
TRBV11-2	TRBJ2-5	CASSFRTGPETQYF
TRBV29-1	TRBJ2-1	CSVEDQLAGTYNEQFF
TRBV28	TRBJ2-7	CASSLWRDEQYF
TRBV6-5	TRBJ1-4	CASSYSIGREKLFF
TRBV7-9	TRBJ1-1	CASSLGGTGFTEAFF
TRBV5-1	TRBJ2-3	CASSSGTSNGPDTQYF
TRBV9	TRBJ2-7	CASSVGVGGSIYEQYF
TRBV7-3	TRBJ1-5	CASSLSGGNQPQHF
TRBV28	TRBJ2-3	CASSFLSGTDTQYF
TRBV18	TRBJ1-2	CASSPTGVGGYTF
TRBV23-1	TRBJ2-2	CASSPGTDLSGRGAGELFF
TRBV12-5	TRBJ2-2	CASGSSGTLNTGELFF
TRBV5-1	TRBJ2-3	CASSLPGQKTDTQYF
TRBV10-1	TRBJ2-2	CASSATGIGGELFF
TRBV5-1	TRBJ1-1	CASSPLSPGDTEAFF